The clone carrying this T cell receptor (beta chain) has ten or more counts. What it recognizes is unknown. This entry comes from a study of blood T cells in healthy people across ages. The CDR3 covers 16 residues. Trimming pared 5 bases from V and 0 bases from J, leaving 14 bases between. The germline V gene has CDR1 SEHNR and CDR2 FQNEAQ (reference sequence). The study, taken as a whole, reports: Roughly linear age-related decline in beta diversity appeared, significant by age 40.

For the second PCR, which ran for roughly 7 to 11 cycles, a sample-barcoded 5' primer and a J-beta primer mix were used. Each CDR3 protein gets one entry after TCRdb re-called the 5' RACE reads with MiXCR. The sample has fewer than 900,000 distinct CDR3 sequences, under 40% seen once. The source material was blood. The genes are TRBV7-9 and TRBJ2-1, with D possibly TRBD1 on 6 matching bases. The TCR was taken from a man aged 18-30 years in good health. The CDR3 loop reads CASSPRQASSYNEQFF. CDR3 nucleotides: TGTGCCAGCAGCCCAAGACAGGCGAGCTCCTACAATGAGCAGTTCTTC.